These T cell receptor beta chains were read from a single sample in a study of T-cell reconstitution after alpha-beta-depleted transplantation in children. From the PCR reads, TCRdb called clonotypes with MiXCR, one entry per CDR3 protein. Of approximately 640,000 distinct CDR3 sequences listed, 16% are singletons. The sequenced sample was PBMCs from the stem cell graft donor, obtained from the stem cell graft. These receptor sequences come from a human donor who donated a stem cell graft to a child with acute myeloid leukemia. CDR3s include the opening cysteine and the closing phenylalanine or tryptophan. Fields, in order: D gene, clone size, J gene, V gene, CDR3 protein, CDR3 DNA. The D gene is left open where the match is weak. The size entry is marked missing in some rows and otherwise reads once, few, many or a size class.

d_gene: TRBD1; abundance: many; j_gene: TRBJ1-1; v_gene: TRBV7-9; CDR3aa: CASSHRGDTEAFF; CDR3nt: TGTGCCAGCAGCCACAGGGGAGACACTGAAGCTTTCTTT
d_gene: TRBD1; abundance: few; j_gene: TRBJ1-6; v_gene: TRBV5-1; CDR3aa: CASSFDRPTGESPLHF; CDR3nt: TGCGCCAGCAGCTTCGATAGGCCGACAGGGGAGTCACCCCTCCACTTT
d_gene: TRBD1; abundance: few; j_gene: TRBJ2-7; v_gene: TRBV12-3/TRBV12-4; CDR3aa: CASSFGAGGDYEQYF; CDR3nt: TGTGCCAGCAGTTTTGGGGCAGGGGGCGATTACGAGCAGTACTTC
d_gene: -; abundance: few; j_gene: TRBJ2-7; v_gene: TRBV5-1; CDR3aa: CASTPIGTGHEQYF; CDR3nt: TGCGCCAGCACGCCTATTGGAACAGGGCACGAGCAGTACTTC
d_gene: -; abundance: -; j_gene: TRBJ1-1; v_gene: TRBV5-1; CDR3aa: CASSLALSAAKNTEAFF; CDR3nt: TGCGCCAGCAGCTTGGCTCTGTCGGCAGCAAAGAACACTGAAGCTTTCTTT
d_gene: -; abundance: -; j_gene: TRBJ1-1; v_gene: TRBV7-9; CDR3aa: CASSFPPGGNTEAFF; CDR3nt: TGTGCCAGCAGTTTTCCCCCAGGTGGGAACACTGAAGCTTTCTTT
d_gene: TRBD2; abundance: -; j_gene: TRBJ2-1; v_gene: TRBV7-9; CDR3aa: CASSLGGGPTNEQFF; CDR3nt: TGTGCCAGCAGCTTAGGCGGGGGTCCAACCAATGAGCAGTTCTTC
d_gene: -; abundance: many; j_gene: TRBJ1-1; v_gene: TRBV6-6; CDR3aa: CASREGFEAFF; CDR3nt: TGTGCCAGCAGAGAAGGTTTCGAAGCTTTCTTT
d_gene: TRBD2; abundance: many; j_gene: TRBJ2-7; v_gene: TRBV20-1; CDR3aa: CSAILAGGLYEQYF; CDR3nt: TGCAGTGCTATCCTAGCGGGGGGGCTCTACGAGCAGTACTTC
d_gene: TRBD1; abundance: many; j_gene: TRBJ2-1; v_gene: TRBV20-1; CDR3aa: CSANPDRASNEQFF; CDR3nt: TGCAGTGCTAACCCCGACAGGGCTTCGAATGAGCAGTTCTTC
d_gene: TRBD1; abundance: few; j_gene: TRBJ2-3; v_gene: TRBV7-9; CDR3aa: CASSPRDRSKYTDTQYF; CDR3nt: TGTGCCAGCAGCCCCAGGGACAGGTCAAAATACACAGATACGCAGTATTTT
d_gene: -; abundance: many; j_gene: TRBJ2-3; v_gene: TRBV6-2/TRBV6-3; CDR3aa: CASSLTEDTQYF; CDR3nt: TGTGCCAGCAGTTTGACAGAAGATACGCAGTATTTT
d_gene: TRBD2; abundance: few; j_gene: TRBJ2-1; v_gene: TRBV6-2/TRBV6-3; CDR3aa: CASRSGGSSYNEQFF; CDR3nt: TGTGCCAGCAGGAGCGGGGGGAGCTCCTACAATGAGCAGTTCTTC
d_gene: TRBD2; abundance: few; j_gene: TRBJ2-3; v_gene: TRBV20-1; CDR3aa: CSARDPQRGYTDTQYF; CDR3nt: TGCAGTGCTAGAGATCCCCAGCGGGGGTACACAGATACGCAGTATTTT
d_gene: -; abundance: -; j_gene: TRBJ1-1; v_gene: TRBV11-2; CDR3aa: CASSLQNRDINTEAFF; CDR3nt: TGTGCCAGCAGCTTACAGAATCGGGACATCAACACTGAAGCTTTCTTT
d_gene: TRBD1; abundance: few; j_gene: TRBJ2-5; v_gene: TRBV29-1; CDR3aa: CSVEDYLGTDNQETQYF; CDR3nt: TGCAGCGTTGAAGATTACCTCGGGACAGACAATCAAGAGACCCAGTACTTC
d_gene: -; abundance: -; j_gene: TRBJ1-5; v_gene: TRBV7-9; CDR3aa: CASSLAGRDQHF; CDR3nt: TGTGCCAGCAGCTTAGCTGGTAGGGACCAGCATTTT
d_gene: TRBD1; abundance: once; j_gene: TRBJ1-2; v_gene: TRBV5-5; CDR3aa: CASSLHSQGARGYTF; CDR3nt: TGTGCCAGCAGCCTACACTCACAGGGGGCGCGGGGCTACACCTTC
d_gene: TRBD1; abundance: -; j_gene: TRBJ1-1; v_gene: TRBV28; CDR3aa: CASSLLGQGAPSLEAFF; CDR3nt: TGTGCCAGCAGTTTATTGGGACAGGGGGCGCCGAGCCTTGAAGCTTTCTTT
d_gene: TRBD1; abundance: many; j_gene: TRBJ1-5; v_gene: TRBV20-1; CDR3aa: CSAREGGLDRGTQPQHF; CDR3nt: TGCAGTGCTAGAGAGGGAGGCCTGGACAGGGGAACTCAGCCCCAGCATTTT
d_gene: -; abundance: -; j_gene: TRBJ2-3; v_gene: TRBV3-1; CDR3aa: CASTPRVATADTQYF; CDR3nt: TGTGCCAGCACGCCCCGGGTAGCGACCGCAGATACGCAGTATTTT
d_gene: TRBD1; abundance: -; j_gene: TRBJ1-3; v_gene: TRBV24-1; CDR3aa: CATSDSGTGYPTPSGNTIYF; CDR3nt: TGTGCCACCAGTGATTCCGGGACAGGGTATCCTACACCCTCTGGAAACACCATATATTTT
d_gene: TRBD1; abundance: many; j_gene: TRBJ2-3; v_gene: TRBV20-1; CDR3aa: CSARDPGRGPDTQYF; CDR3nt: TGCAGTGCTAGAGATCCGGGAAGGGGGCCAGATACGCAGTATTTT
d_gene: -; abundance: many; j_gene: TRBJ2-4; v_gene: TRBV20-1; CDR3aa: CSARDAGNIQYF; CDR3nt: TGCAGTGCTAGAGATGCGGGAAACATTCAGTACTTC